The text below deals with one T cell receptor beta chain. Per the study methods: Nucleated cell number was recorded as an estimate derived from reference gene primer amplification. Clones were sequenced by immunoSEQ multiplex PCR, and TCRdb holds only the in-frame ones, with some missing. That table is the source of V, J and clone size, and D and trimming were worked out from the DNA. The sample has 150,000 to 200,000 clones; around 85% are singletons. This CDR3 region has 11 residues. The V end was cut by 0 bases, the J end by 6 bases, with 3 bases between. Looked up from germline, CDR1 is LGHDT and CDR2 is YNNKEL (reference sequence). The sample comes from a study of blood T cell repertoires in COVID-19. The overall study: The origin of the acute and convalescent COVID-19 samples was the United States, Italy and Spain. T cells, B-cell-depleted T cells, or PBMCs supplied cDNA or gDNA.

This chain links TRBV3-1 (or the pseudogene TRBV3-2) with TRBJ2-7; D is uncertain. The source material was peripheral blood. This clonotype was obtained from a human donor in a cohort sampled during active COVID-19. The CDR3: CASSQDSEQYF. The CDR3 DNA follows: TGTGCCAGCAGCCAAGATAGCGAGCAGTACTTC.